The clone carrying this TCR beta chain was detected a few times. Its antigen remains unknown. The sample originates from a study of T cells after yellow fever vaccination. Study-level points and caveats: Clonotypes shared by both compartments, CD4 and CD8, made up a small share. A secondary response was less intense yet reached its peak sooner, at day 5 versus 15. Post-booster samples contained most primary-vaccination clones (more than 95% CD4, almost 90% CD8).

Trimming shortened V by 1 base and J by 7 bases, and 19 bases separated the two germline ends. CDR1 and CDR2 from the germline V gene are LGHNA and YSLEER. The CDR3 is 17 amino acids. TCRdb processed the 5' RACE reads anew with MiXCR; each CDR3 protein has one entry. Among some 340,000 distinct CDR3 sequences listed, about 10% were seen once. The material sequenced was CD4+ T cells sorted from PBMCs, taken 45 days after the yellow fever booster vaccination. This TCR derives from a man aged 18 to 30 who received the YFV17D yellow fever vaccine. This chain connects TRBV4-3 to TRBJ1-4; possibly TRBD1 for D (6 bases). CDR3 protein: CASSQAFPGTQSEKLFF. The CDR3 DNA sequence: TGCGCCAGCAGCCAAGCGTTCCCCGGGACACAAAGTGAAAAACTGTTTTTT.